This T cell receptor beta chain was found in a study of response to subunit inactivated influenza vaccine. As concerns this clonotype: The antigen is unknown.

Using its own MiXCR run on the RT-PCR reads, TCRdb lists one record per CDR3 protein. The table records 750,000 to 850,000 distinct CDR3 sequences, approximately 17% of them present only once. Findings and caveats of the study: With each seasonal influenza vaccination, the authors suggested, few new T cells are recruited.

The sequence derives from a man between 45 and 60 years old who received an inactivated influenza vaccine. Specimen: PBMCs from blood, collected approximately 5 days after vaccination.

The DNA of the CDR3 is TGTGCCAGCAGCTCCCGGGACTTATACAATGAGCAGTTCTTC. The encoded protein is CASSSRDLYNEQFF. This chain connects TRBV7-9 to TRBJ2-1; the D gene is possibly TRBD2 (6 bases). Per the germline V gene, CDR1 is SEHNR and CDR2 is FQNEAQ (reference sequence). V dropped 4 bases and J dropped 4 bases, with 11 bases sitting between them. The CDR3 contains 14 residues. Supplemented by reference TRBV7-9 and TRBJ2-1, the full variable domain reads DTGVSQNPRHKITKRGQNVTFRCDPISEHNRLYWYRQTLGQGPEFLTYFQNEAQLEKSRLLSDRFSAERPKGSFSTLEIQRTEQGDSAMYLCASSSRDLYNEQFFGPGTRLTVL.